One sample yielded the 30 T cell receptor beta chains listed below, sequenced in a study of blood T cell repertoires in COVID-19. Generated by immunoSEQ multiplex PCR, the TCRdb table keeps only in-frame clones and is missing some. The sample contains a few hundred thousand clones, about 88% of which appear only once. The sequenced sample was peripheral blood. The receptors stem from a man in his 60s who had recovered from COVID-19.

V gene TRBV6-5 combines with J gene TRBJ1-2; tentative D call: TRBD1 (6 bases). With 0 bases removed from V and 7 bases from J, the gap between germline ends came to 18 bases. Germline assignment: CDR1 MNHEY and CDR2 SVGAGI. CDR3 length: 16 amino acids. The CDR3 loop is CASSYSVRPGEGGYTF. In DNA, the CDR3 is TGTGCCAGCAGTTACTCGGTTCGTCCAGGGGAGGGTGGCTACACCTTC.

This clone came up once. V gene TRBV7-2 combines with J gene TRBJ2-1; TRBD2 matches at 13 bases. The CDR3 is 16 amino acids. The germline CDR1 and CDR2 sequences are SGHTA and FQGNSA. V lost 5 bases and J lost 8; bases outside the gene matches: 9. The DNA of the CDR3 is TGTGCCAGCAGCCCGCAGACGACTAGCGGGGGGCATGAGCAGTTCTTC. As protein: CASSPQTTSGGHEQFF.

The gene calls are TRBV6-5 and TRBJ2-1, with 7 bases matching TRBD1. V lost 5 bases to trimming and J lost 10 bases; unmatched junction nucleotides: 5. The germline V gene has CDR1 MNHEY and CDR2 SVGAGI. There are 12 residues in the CDR3. The CDR3 DNA follows: TGTGCCAGCAGTATCGGACAGGCCGAGCAGTTCTTC. Translated, it gives CASSIGQAEQFF.

The rearrangement joins TRBV15 to TRBJ2-7; 7 bases map to TRBD1. This CDR3 is 13 amino acids long. V lost 6 bases and J lost 7; bases outside the gene matches: 9. The germline V gene has CDR1 LNHNV and CDR2 YYDKDF (reference sequence). The CDR3 loop is CATRQGNWGEQYF. The DNA of the CDR3 is TGTGCCACCAGACAGGGGAATTGGGGTGAGCAGTACTTC.

The V call is TRBV7-2, the J call TRBJ2-2; D is ambiguous. The CDR3 is made up of 16 amino acids. V lost 2 bases and J 3 bases, leaving 13 bases between the germline ends. In germline, CDR1 is SGHTA, CDR2 FQGNSA. CDR3 residues: CASSLSIRRDTGELFF. The CDR3 coding sequence is TGTGCCAGCAGCTTAAGCATTCGTCGGGACACCGGGGAGCTGTTTTTT. Using reference TRBV7-2 and TRBJ2-2 for the parts outside the CDR3, the full variable domain is GAGVSQSPSNKVTEKGKDVELRCDPISGHTALYWYRQSLGQGLEFLIYFQGNSAPDKSGLPSDRFSAERTGGSVSTLTIQRTQQEDSAVYLCASSLSIRRDTGELFFGEGSRLTVL.

The rearrangement uses TRBV11-2 and TRBJ2-1; possible D gene TRBD2, 7 bases. V gave up 2 bases and J gave up 8 bases, with 19 bases separating them. This CDR3 is built from 16 residues. Per germline, CDR1 SGHAT and CDR2 FQNNGV. CDR3 protein: CASSLSRGGAVYEQFF. The CDR3 nucleotides are TGTGCCAGCAGCTTATCTCGAGGGGGGGCAGTCTATGAGCAGTTCTTC.

The CDR3 coding sequence is TGTGCCAGCAGCTTTAGCGGGGGGAACCTAGTAAATGAGCAGTTCTTC. Protein sequence: CASSFSGGNLVNEQFF. This sequence joins TRBV7-9 and TRBJ2-1; 10 bases line up with TRBD2. This CDR3 is 16 amino acids long. The germline V gene has CDR1 SEHNR and CDR2 FQNEAQ (reference sequence). Trimming removed 3 bases from V and 7 bases from J; junction bases left unmatched: 9. Using reference TRBV7-9 and TRBJ2-1 for the parts outside the CDR3, the full variable domain is DTGVSQNPRHKITKRGQNVTFRCDPISEHNRLYWYRQTLGQGPEFLTYFQNEAQLEKSRLLSDRFSAERPKGSFSTLEIQRTEQGDSAMYLCASSFSGGNLVNEQFFGPGTRLTVL.

This sequence joins TRBV10-1 and TRBJ2-7, with 10 positions matching TRBD1. CDR1 is WNHNN and CDR2 is SYGVQD in the germline V gene (reference sequence). The trim removed 5 bases at V and 3 bases at J, leaving 4 bases unmatched. The CDR3 is made up of 14 amino acids. CDR3 DNA: TGCGCCAGCAGTCCCGGGACAGGGGACTACGAGCAGTACTTC. As protein: CASSPGTGDYEQYF.

This clone was recorded only once. The gene calls are TRBV27 and TRBJ2-3, with D possibly matching TRBD2 (6 bases). The V gene lost 5 bases and the J gene lost 0 bases, with 15 bases spanning the gap. The germline gives CDR1 MNHEY, CDR2 SMNVEV (reference sequence). The CDR3 is 16 amino acids. This chain's CDR3 is CASSRQGGASTDTQYF. The CDR3 region has the DNA TGTGCCAGCAGTCGTCAAGGCGGGGCTAGCACAGATACGCAGTATTTT.

The V gene is TRBV6-5, the J gene TRBJ2-1; TRBD1 aligns across 7 bases. V dropped 4 bases and J dropped 4; count of bases not matched to a gene: 10. Germline V gives CDR1 MNHEY, CDR2 SVGAGI. This CDR3 spans 16 amino acids. CDR3 sequence: CASSSSRDSRYNEQFF. The CDR3 region has the DNA TGTGCCAGCAGTTCGTCTAGGGACAGCCGTTACAATGAGCAGTTCTTC.

V and J are TRBV24-1 and TRBJ2-2; D might be TRBD2 (6 bases). The CDR3 consists of 15 residues. The germline gives CDR1 KGHDR, CDR2 SFDVKD. V was shortened by 4 bases and J by 4 bases, with 12 bases between the two germline ends. DNA of the CDR3: TGTGCCACCAGTGACCCGCGGGGTCGCACCGGGGAGCTGTTTTTT. Its translation is CATSDPRGRTGELFF.

The chain uses TRBV5-1 and TRBJ2-4; 9 nucleotides line up with TRBD1. Per the germline V gene, CDR1 is SGHRS and CDR2 is YFSETQ. Trimming took 4 bases from V and 7 from J; bases not matched to a gene: 6. This CDR3 is built from 14 residues. This CDR3 is CASSPRDRVNIQYF. CDR3 nucleotides: TGCGCCAGCAGCCCTCGGGACAGGGTCAACATTCAGTACTTC. Complete variable domain (other parts from reference TRBV5-1 and TRBJ2-4): KAGVTQTPRYLIKTRGQQVTLSCSPISGHRSVSWYQQTPGQGLQFLFEYFSETQRNKGNFPGRFSGRQFSNSRSEMNVSTLELGDSALYLCASSPRDRVNIQYFGAGTRLSVL.

The CDR3 DNA reads TGTGCCAGCAGTTACTCGAGGCCCATCTACAATGAGCAGTTCTTC. It specifies CASSYSRPIYNEQFF. The V and J genes are TRBV6-5 and TRBJ2-1; D uncertain. CDR3 length equals 15 residues. Trimming took off 0 bases at V and 3 bases at J, with 9 bases between the two ends. Germline V gene data show CDR1 as MNHEY and CDR2 as SVGAGI.

The chain employs TRBV19 and TRBJ1-5; the D gene is possibly TRBD1 (5 bases). This CDR3 has 13 amino acids. From germline, CDR1 is LNHDA and CDR2 SQIVND (reference sequence). Trimming removed 3 bases at V and 6 bases at J, with 9 bases between. The CDR3 loop reads CASSIDGGQPQHF. As DNA, the CDR3 is TGTGCCAGTAGTATTGACGGGGGTCAGCCCCAGCATTTT.

The J gene is TRBJ2-6, the V gene TRBV7-3, with 7 positions matching TRBD1. Germline-derived CDR1 and CDR2 are SGHTA and FQGTGA. The CDR3 spans 18 residues. V lost 5 bases, J lost 0 bases, and 10 bases stayed unmatched. As DNA, the CDR3 is TGTGCCAGCAGCCGAAGAGGGGGCGTCCCCTCTGGGGCCAACGTCCTGACTTTC. This sequence encodes CASSRRGGVPSGANVLTF.

The chain joins TRBV9 to TRBJ2-5; the match to TRBD2 covers 7 bases. Per the germline V gene, CDR1 is SGDLS and CDR2 is YYNGEE. Trimming cost V 3 bases and J 2 bases; bases outside gene matches: 4. The CDR3 sequence is 14 residues long. The CDR3 DNA reads TGTGCCAGCAGCGGTCGAGCGGGACAAGAGACCCAGTACTTC. Translation gives CASSGRAGQETQYF. The whole variable domain, remainder taken from reference TRBV9 and TRBJ2-5, is DSGVTQTPKHLITATGQRVTLRCSPRSGDLSVYWYQQSLDQGLQFLIQYYNGEERAKGNILERFSAQQFPDLHSELNLSSLELGDSALYFCASSGRAGQETQYFGPGTRLLVL.

This clone was counted a few times. This chain connects TRBV9 to TRBJ1-2, with 7 nucleotides matching TRBD1. The CDR3 is 14 residues long. After removal of 0 bases from V and 4 bases from J, the junction contained 3 bases not matched to a gene. Per the germline V gene, CDR1 is SGDLS and CDR2 is YYNGEE. The CDR3 DNA reads as TGTGCCAGCAGCGTAGAGGACAGGACCTATGGCTACACCTTC. Amino acid sequence: CASSVEDRTYGYTF.

This chain connects TRBV3-1 (or the pseudogene TRBV3-2) to TRBJ1-6; TRBD1 aligns across 8 bases. Germline trimming cut 2 bases from V and 0 bases from J; bases unmatched to any gene: 3. The CDR3 consists of 17 residues. Germline lookup yields CDR1 LGHDT and CDR2 YNNKEL (reference sequence). CDR3 sequence (DNA): TGTGCCAGCAGCCAAAGACAGGGGAGCTCCTATAATTCACCCCTCCACTTT. The encoded protein is CASSQRQGSSYNSPLHF.

This clone came up a few times. The gene calls are TRBV9 and TRBJ2-1, with TRBD2 matching 12 bases. CDR3 size: 18 residues. Germline CDR1 SGDLS, CDR2 YYNGEE. V lost 2 bases and J lost 5; bases outside the gene matches: 11. CDR3 in DNA: TGTGCCAGCAGCGTCTACGGAGCACTAGCGGGGGGAGACAATGAGCAGTTCTTC. This sequence encodes CASSVYGALAGGDNEQFF.

CDR3: CASSPEGERGANEQFF. DNA of the CDR3: TGTGCCAGCAGCCCCGAGGGGGAGCGGGGGGCCAATGAGCAGTTCTTC. V and J are TRBV6-4 and TRBJ2-1, with 9 nucleotides matching TRBD2. After removal of 6 bases from V and 6 bases from J, the junction contained 12 bases not matched to a gene. Germline CDR1 MRHNA, CDR2 SNTAGT. CDR3 length equals 16 residues.

The chain recombines TRBV15 with TRBJ2-5; 9 bases match TRBD2. Germline CDR1 LNHNV, CDR2 YYDKDF (reference sequence). The CDR3 has 17 amino acids. The V segment lost 0 bases and the J segment 3 bases; nucleotides outside the gene matches: 8. The CDR3 region is CATSRDRSSGGKETQYF. CDR3 sequence (DNA): TGTGCCACCAGCAGAGATCGTTCCAGCGGGGGGAAAGAGACCCAGTACTTC.

The V and J genes are TRBV6-5 and TRBJ1-4; 9 bases map to TRBD1. CDR3 length equals 15 residues. Per germline, CDR1 MNHEY and CDR2 SVGAGI. Trimming removed 4 bases from V and 8 bases from J; junction bases left unmatched: 8. The CDR3 region is CASSSSGTGKEKLFF. CDR3 nucleotide sequence: TGTGCCAGCAGTTCATCCGGGACAGGGAAAGAAAAACTGTTTTTT.

The V gene is TRBV2, the J gene TRBJ2-1; 9 bases map to TRBD2. Germline V CDR1 and CDR2: SNHLY, FYNNEI. V dropped 1 base and J dropped 8; count of bases not matched to a gene: 6. There are 15 residues in the CDR3. CDR3 in amino acids: CASSEVGGGAYEQFF. The CDR3 coding sequence is TGTGCCAGCAGTGAAGTTGGCGGGGGGGCTTATGAGCAGTTCTTC.

The chain employs TRBV4-1 and TRBJ1-1; maybe TRBD1 (6 bases). CDR3 length equals 19 residues. Looked up from germline, CDR1 is MGHRA and CDR2 is YSYEKL. The germline V and J ends were trimmed by 0 bases and 1 base, with 21 bases remaining between them. Here the CDR3 DNA reads TGCGCCAGCAGCCAAGACTTGGGTGACAGGCTTGCTCAGAACACTGAAGCTTTCTTT. Translating gives CASSQDLGDRLAQNTEAFF.

The rearrangement links TRBV2 to TRBJ2-2, with D maybe TRBD1 (6 bases). V was clipped by 2 bases and J by 4 bases, with 8 bases between them. CDR1 and CDR2 from the germline V gene are SNHLY and FYNNEI. The CDR3 length is 14 residues. In DNA, the CDR3 is TGTGCCAGCAGTGAAACAGGGATCACCGGGGAGCTGTTTTTT. Its translation is CASSETGITGELFF.

CDR3 residues: CATAETQGSNYGYTF. DNA of the CDR3: TGTGCCACCGCTGAGACACAGGGTTCTAACTATGGCTACACCTTC. V and J are TRBV19 and TRBJ1-2; tentatively, D is TRBD1 (6 bases). Germline V CDR1 and CDR2: LNHDA, SQIVND (reference sequence). Trimming left V 10 bases short and J 0 bases short, with 18 bases between. This CDR3 contains 15 residues.

This rearrangement joins TRBV5-1 to TRBJ2-1; 9 bases match TRBD2. The germline gives CDR1 SGHRS, CDR2 YFSETQ. The CDR3 extends over 15 amino acids. The junction had 3 bases not matched to a gene; V was cut back by 4 bases and J by 1 base. The CDR3, as DNA: TGCGCCAGCAGCGGCGCGGGGGGGTCCTACAATGAGCAGTTCTTC. Translated, it gives CASSGAGGSYNEQFF.

Worth noting for this clone: This sample also contains other DNA sequences that code for the same CDR3. The chain uses TRBV5-4 and TRBJ2-7; 7 nucleotides align to TRBD2. V was pared by 0 bases and J by 2 bases, with 5 bases of the junction left unmatched. Germline lookup yields CDR1 SGHNT and CDR2 YYREEE (reference sequence). This CDR3 spans 15 amino acids. The CDR3 region has the DNA TGTGCCAGCAGCTTGGGGCTAGCGGTTACCTACGAGCAGTACTTC. Translation: CASSLGLAVTYEQYF.

The chain uses TRBV3-1 (or the pseudogene TRBV3-2) and TRBJ2-7; weak D call: TRBD2 (5 bases). This CDR3 contains 19 residues. Germline CDR1 LGHDT, CDR2 YNNKEL (reference sequence). Between the trimmed V and J ends, which lost 3 bases and 6 bases, there was a span of 30 bases. CDR3 DNA: TGTGCCAGCAGCCATTCGCCGCTCGGAGGTTCCGGTAGAAGAGGCGAGCAGTACTTC. This gives the protein CASSHSPLGGSGRRGEQYF.

V and J are TRBV4-2 and TRBJ1-5; tentatively, D is TRBD1 (5 bases). CDR3 length equals 15 residues. V gave up 4 bases and J gave up 6 bases, with 16 bases separating them. Germline CDR1 is LGHNA and CDR2 is YNFKEQ. CDR3 bases: TGTGCCAGCAGCCCCAGACGGGGGTCGTTTCAGCCCCAGCATTTT. Translated, it gives CASSPRRGSFQPQHF.